Sequencing of this T cell receptor beta chain was carried out in a study of blood T cell repertoires in COVID-19. This table comes from immunoSEQ multiplex PCR, and its TCRdb copy is limited to in-frame clones, with some not included. The sample carries about 66,000 clones, roughly nine tenths recorded once. There are 15 residues in the CDR3. The V and J ends lost 0 bases and 8 bases respectively, with 11 bases between them. CDR1 and CDR2 from the germline V gene are MNHNS and SASEGT. V and J are TRBV6-1 and TRBJ1-6, with D unclear. This TCR came from a human donor in a cohort sampled during active COVID-19. Sequenced input: peripheral blood. The DNA of the CDR3 is TGTGCCAGCAGTGAAGCGGGAGGGTTCTATTCACCCCTCCACTTT. Its translation: CASSEAGGFYSPLHF.